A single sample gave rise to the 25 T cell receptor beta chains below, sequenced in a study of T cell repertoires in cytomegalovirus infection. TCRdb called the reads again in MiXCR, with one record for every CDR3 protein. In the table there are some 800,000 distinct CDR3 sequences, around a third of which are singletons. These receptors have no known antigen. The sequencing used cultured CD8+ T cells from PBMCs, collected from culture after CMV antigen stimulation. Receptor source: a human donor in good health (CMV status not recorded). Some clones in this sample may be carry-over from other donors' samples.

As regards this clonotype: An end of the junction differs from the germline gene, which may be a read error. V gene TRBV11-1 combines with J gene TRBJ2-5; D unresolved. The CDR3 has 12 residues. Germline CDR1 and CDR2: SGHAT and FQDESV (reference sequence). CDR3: CASNLIGETQYF. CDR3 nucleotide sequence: TGTGCCAGCAACTTAATAGGAGAGACCCAGTACTTC. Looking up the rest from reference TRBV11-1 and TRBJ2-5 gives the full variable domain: EAEVAQSPRYKITEKSQAVAFWCDPISGHATLYWYRQILGQGPELLVQFQDESVVDDSQLPKDRFSAERLKGVDSTLKIQPAELGDSAMYLCASNLIGETQYFGPGTRLLVL.

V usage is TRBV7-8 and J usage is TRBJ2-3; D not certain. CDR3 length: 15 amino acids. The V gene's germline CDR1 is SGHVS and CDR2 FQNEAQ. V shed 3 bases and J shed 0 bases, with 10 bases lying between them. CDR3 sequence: CASSFHSRSTDTQYF. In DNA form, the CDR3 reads TGTGCCAGCAGCTTTCACAGTCGAAGCACAGATACGCAGTATTTT.

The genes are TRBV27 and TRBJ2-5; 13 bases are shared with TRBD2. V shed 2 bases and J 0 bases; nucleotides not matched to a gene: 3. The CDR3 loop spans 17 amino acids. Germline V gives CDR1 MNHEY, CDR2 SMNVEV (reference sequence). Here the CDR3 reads CASSLGTSGDNQETQYF. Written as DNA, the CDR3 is TGTGCCAGCAGTTTAGGGACTAGCGGGGATAACCAAGAGACCCAGTACTTC.

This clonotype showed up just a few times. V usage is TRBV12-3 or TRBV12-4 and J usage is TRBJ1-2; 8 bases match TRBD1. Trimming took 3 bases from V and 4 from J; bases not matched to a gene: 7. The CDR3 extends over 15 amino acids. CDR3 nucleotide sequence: TGTGCCAGCAGTTTGGGGGGACAGGCCCGCTATGGCTACACCTTC. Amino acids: CASSLGGQARYGYTF.

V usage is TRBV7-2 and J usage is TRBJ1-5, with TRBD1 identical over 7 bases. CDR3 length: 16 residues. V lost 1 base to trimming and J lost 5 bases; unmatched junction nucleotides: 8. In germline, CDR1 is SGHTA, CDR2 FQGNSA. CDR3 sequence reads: CASSLGLRQGDQPQHF. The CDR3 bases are TGTGCCAGCAGCTTAGGATTAAGACAGGGCGATCAGCCCCAGCATTTT.

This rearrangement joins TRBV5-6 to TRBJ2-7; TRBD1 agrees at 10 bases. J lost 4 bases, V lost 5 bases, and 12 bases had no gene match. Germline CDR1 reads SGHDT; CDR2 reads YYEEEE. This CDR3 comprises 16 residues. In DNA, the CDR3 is TGTGCCAGCAGGCATTTCAACCGGGACAGGGGTTACGAGCAGTACTTC. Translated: CASRHFNRDRGYEQYF.

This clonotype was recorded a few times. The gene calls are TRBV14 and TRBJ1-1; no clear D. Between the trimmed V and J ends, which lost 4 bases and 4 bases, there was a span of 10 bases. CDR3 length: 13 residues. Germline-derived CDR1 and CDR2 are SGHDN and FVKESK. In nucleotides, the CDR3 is TGTGCCAGCAGCCCTCCCTCGGCCACTGAAGCTTTCTTT. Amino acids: CASSPPSATEAFF.

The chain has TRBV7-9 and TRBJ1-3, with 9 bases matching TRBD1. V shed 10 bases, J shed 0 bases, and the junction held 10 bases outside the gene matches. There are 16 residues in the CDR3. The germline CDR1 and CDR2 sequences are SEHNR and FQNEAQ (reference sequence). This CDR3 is CAIHVGTGSSGNTIYF. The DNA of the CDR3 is TGTGCCATCCATGTTGGGACAGGGAGCTCTGGAAACACCATATATTTT.

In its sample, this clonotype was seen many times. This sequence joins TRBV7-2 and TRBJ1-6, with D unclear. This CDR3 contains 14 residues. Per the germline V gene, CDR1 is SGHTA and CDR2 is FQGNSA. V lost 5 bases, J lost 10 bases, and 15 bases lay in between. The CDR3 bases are TGTGCCAGCAGCGAACGGATCCTGTTGTCACCCCTCCACTTT. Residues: CASSERILLSPLHF.

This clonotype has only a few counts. CDR3 nucleotide sequence: TGTGCCAGCAGTGCCGGGGTCGCGGGGGGAGCCACCGGGGAGCTGTTTTTT. This translates into CASSAGVAGGATGELFF. The chain uses TRBV6-5 and TRBJ2-2; 8 bases line up with TRBD2. This CDR3 is built from 17 residues. V was clipped by 5 bases and J by 4 bases; unmatched bases: 12. Germline-derived CDR1 and CDR2 are MNHEY and SVGAGI.

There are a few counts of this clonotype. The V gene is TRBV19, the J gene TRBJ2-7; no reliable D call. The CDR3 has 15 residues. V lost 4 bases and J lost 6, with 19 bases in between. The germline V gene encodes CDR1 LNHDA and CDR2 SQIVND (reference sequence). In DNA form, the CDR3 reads TGTGCCAGTAGTAGAGCCCACGGAGTCGAGGTCGAGCAGTACTTC. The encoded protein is CASSRAHGVEVEQYF.

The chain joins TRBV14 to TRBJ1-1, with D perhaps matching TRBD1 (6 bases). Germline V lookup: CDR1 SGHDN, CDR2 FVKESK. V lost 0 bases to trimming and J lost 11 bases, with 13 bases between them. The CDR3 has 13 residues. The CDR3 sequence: CASSQDWGREAFF. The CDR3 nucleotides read TGTGCCAGCAGCCAAGACTGGGGGCGCGAGGCTTTCTTT.

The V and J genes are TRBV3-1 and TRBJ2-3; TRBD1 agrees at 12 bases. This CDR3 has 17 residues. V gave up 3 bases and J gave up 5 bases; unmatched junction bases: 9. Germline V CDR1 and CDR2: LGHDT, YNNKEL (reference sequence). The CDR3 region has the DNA TGTGCCAGCAGCCAGCAAGGGGACAGGGGGCTCAGAGATACGCAGTATTTT. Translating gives CASSQQGDRGLRDTQYF.

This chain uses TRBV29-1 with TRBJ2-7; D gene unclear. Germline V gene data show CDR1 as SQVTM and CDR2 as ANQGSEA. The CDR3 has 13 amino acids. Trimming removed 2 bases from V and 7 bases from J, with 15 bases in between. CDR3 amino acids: CSVEMGEGWEQYF. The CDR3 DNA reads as TGCAGCGTTGAAATGGGTGAAGGGTGGGAGCAGTACTTC.

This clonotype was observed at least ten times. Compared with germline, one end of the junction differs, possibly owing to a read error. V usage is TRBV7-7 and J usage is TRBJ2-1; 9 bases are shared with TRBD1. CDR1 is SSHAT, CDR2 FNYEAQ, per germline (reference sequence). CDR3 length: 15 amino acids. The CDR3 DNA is TGTGCTAGCAGCTCGGGACAGGGACGGGCCAATGAGCAGTTCTTC. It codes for CASSSGQGRANEQFF.

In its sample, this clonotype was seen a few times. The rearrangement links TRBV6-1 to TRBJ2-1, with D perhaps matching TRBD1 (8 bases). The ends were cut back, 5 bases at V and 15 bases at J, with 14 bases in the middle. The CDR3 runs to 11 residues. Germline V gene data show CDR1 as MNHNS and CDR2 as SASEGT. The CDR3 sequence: CASSKQGGAFF. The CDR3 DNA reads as TGTGCCAGCAGTAAACAGGGGGGGGCGTTCTTC.

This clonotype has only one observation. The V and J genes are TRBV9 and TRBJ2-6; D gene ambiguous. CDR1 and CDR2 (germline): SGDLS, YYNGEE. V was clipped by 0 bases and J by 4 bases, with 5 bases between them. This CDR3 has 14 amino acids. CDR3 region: CASSVGWGANVLTF. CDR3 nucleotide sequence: TGTGCCAGCAGCGTAGGGTGGGGGGCCAACGTCCTGACTTTC.

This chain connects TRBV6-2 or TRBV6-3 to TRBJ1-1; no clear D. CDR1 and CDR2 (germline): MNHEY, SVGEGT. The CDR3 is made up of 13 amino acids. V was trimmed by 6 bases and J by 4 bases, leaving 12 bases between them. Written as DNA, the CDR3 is TGTGCCAGCAGCCAGGACGATGGCACTGAAGCTTTCTTT. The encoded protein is CASSQDDGTEAFF.

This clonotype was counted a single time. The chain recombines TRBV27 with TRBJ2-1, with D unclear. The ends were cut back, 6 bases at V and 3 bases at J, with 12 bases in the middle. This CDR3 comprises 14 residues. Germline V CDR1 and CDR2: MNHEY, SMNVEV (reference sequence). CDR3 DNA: TGTGCCAGCAGCGGGCGGCCGGACTACAATGAGCAGTTCTTC. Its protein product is CASSGRPDYNEQFF.

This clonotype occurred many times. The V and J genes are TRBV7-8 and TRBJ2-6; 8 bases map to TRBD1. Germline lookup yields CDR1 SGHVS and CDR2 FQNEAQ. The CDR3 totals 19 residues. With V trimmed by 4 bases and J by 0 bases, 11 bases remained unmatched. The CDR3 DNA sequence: TGTGCCAGCAGCTCCCAGGGGGCCTATCCTCTCTCTGGGGCCAACGTCCTGACTTTC. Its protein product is CASSSQGAYPLSGANVLTF.

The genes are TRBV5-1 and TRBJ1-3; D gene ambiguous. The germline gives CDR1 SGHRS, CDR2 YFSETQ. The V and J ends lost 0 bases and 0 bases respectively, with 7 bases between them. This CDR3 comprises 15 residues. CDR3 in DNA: TGCGCCAGCAGCTTGGGTAACTTCTCTGGAAACACCATATATTTT. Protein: CASSLGNFSGNTIYF.

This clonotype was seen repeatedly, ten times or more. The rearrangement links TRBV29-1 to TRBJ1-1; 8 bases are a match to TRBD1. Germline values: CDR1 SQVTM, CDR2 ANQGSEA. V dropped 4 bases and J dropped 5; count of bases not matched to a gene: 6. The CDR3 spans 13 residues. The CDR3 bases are TGCAGCGTTGTGCCCACAGGGGGTACTGAAGCTTTCTTT. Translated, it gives CSVVPTGGTEAFF. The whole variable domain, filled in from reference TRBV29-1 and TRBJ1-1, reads SAVISQKPSRDICQRGTSLTIQCQVDSQVTMMFWYRQQPGQSLTLIATANQGSEATYESGFVIDKFPISRPNLTFSTLTVSNMSPEDSSIYLCSVVPTGGTEAFFGQGTRLTVV.

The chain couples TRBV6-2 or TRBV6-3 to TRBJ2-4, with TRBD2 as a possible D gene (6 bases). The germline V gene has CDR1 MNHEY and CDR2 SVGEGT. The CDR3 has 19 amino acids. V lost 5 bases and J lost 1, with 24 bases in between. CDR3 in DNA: TGTGCCAGCAGTCTTGAGGCCCTTCGGACGGAGGGTGCCAAAAACATTCAGTACTTC. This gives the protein CASSLEALRTEGAKNIQYF.

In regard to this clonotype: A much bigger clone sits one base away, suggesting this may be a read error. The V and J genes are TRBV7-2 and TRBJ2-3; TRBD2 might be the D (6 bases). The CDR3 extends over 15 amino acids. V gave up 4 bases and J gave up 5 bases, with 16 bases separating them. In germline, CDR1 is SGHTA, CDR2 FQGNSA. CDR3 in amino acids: CASSYWDSLGDTQYF. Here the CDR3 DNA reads TGTGCCAGCAGCTACTGGGACTCCCTCGGAGATACGCAGTATTTT.

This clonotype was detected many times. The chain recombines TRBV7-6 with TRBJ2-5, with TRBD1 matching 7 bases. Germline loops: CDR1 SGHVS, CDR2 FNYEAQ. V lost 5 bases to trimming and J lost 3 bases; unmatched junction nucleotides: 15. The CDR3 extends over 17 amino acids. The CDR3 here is CASSLRTALQGKETQYF. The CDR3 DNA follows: TGTGCCAGCAGCCTGCGCACTGCTCTACAGGGGAAAGAGACCCAGTACTTC.